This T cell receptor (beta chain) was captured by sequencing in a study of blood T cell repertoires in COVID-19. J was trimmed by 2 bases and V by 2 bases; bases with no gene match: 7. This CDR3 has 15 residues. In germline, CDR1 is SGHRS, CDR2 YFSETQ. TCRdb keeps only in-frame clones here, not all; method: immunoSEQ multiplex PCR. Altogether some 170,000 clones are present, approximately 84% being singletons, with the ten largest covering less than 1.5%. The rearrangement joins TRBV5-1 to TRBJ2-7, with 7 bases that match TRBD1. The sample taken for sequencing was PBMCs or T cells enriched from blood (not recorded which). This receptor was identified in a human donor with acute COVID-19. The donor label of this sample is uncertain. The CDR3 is CASSFWTGRTYEQYF. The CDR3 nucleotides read TGCGCCAGCAGCTTCTGGACAGGCAGAACCTACGAGCAGTACTTC.